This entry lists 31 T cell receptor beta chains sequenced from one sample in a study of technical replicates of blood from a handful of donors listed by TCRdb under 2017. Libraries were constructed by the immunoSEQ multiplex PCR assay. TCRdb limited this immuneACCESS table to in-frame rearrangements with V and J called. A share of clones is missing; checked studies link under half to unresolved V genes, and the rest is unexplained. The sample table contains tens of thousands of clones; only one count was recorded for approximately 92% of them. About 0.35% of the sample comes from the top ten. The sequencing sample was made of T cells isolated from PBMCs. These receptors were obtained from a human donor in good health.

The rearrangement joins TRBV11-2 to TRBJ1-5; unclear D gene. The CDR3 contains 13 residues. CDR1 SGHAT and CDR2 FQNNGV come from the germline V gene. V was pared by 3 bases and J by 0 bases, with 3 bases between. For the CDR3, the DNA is TGTGCCAGCAGCTTCCATAGCAATCAGCCCCAGCATTTT. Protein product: CASSFHSNQPQHF.

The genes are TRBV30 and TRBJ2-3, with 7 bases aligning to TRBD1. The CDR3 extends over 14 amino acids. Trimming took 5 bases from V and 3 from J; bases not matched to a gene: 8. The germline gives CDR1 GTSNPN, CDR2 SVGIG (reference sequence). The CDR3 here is CAWGEGTVTDTQYF. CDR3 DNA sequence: TGTGCCTGGGGAGAAGGGACAGTGACAGATACGCAGTATTTT.

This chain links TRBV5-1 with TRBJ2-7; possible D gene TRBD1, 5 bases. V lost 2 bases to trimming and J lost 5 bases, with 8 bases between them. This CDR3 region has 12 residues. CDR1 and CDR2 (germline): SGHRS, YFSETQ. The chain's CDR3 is CASSLPGNEQYF. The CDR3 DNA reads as TGCGCCAGCAGCTTACCAGGGAACGAGCAGTACTTC. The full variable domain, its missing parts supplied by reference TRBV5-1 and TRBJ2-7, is KAGVTQTPRYLIKTRGQQVTLSCSPISGHRSVSWYQQTPGQGLQFLFEYFSETQRNKGNFPGRFSGRQFSNSRSEMNVSTLELGDSALYLCASSLPGNEQYFGPGTRLTVT.

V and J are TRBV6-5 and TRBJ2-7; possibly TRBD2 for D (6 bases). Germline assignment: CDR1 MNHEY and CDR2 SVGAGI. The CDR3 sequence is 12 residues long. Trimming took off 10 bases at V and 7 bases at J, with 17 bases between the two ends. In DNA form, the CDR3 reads TGTGCCACCCTGGGAACTAGCAGGGAGCAGTACTTC. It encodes CATLGTSREQYF.

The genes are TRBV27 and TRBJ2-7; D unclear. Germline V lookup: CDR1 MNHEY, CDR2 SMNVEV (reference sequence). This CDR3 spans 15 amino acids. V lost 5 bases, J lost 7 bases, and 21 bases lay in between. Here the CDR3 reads CASSPLARLPGEQYF. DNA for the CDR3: TGTGCCAGCAGTCCCCTGGCGAGGCTCCCCGGAGAGCAGTACTTC.

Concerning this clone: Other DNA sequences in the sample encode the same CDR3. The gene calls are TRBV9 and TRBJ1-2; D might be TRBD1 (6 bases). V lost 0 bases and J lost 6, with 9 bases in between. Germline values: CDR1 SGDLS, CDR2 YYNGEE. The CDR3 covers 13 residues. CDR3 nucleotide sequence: TGTGCCAGCAGCGTAGGGCAGGGGCATGGCTACACCTTC. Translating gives CASSVGQGHGYTF.

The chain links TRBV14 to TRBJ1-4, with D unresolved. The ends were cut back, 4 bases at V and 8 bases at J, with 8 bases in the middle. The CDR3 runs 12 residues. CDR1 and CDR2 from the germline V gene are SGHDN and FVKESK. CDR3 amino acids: CASSPLGEKLFF. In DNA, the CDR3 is TGTGCCAGCAGCCCCCTAGGAGAAAAACTGTTTTTT.

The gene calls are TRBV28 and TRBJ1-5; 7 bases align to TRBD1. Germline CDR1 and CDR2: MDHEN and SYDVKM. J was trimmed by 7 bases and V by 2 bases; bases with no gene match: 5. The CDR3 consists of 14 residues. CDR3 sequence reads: CASSLTGVAQPQHF. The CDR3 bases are TGTGCCAGCAGTTTAACAGGGGTAGCCCAGCCCCAGCATTTT.

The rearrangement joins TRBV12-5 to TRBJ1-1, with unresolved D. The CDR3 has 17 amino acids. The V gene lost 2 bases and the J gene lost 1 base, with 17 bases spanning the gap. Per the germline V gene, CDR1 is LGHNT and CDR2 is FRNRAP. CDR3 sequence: CASGLPRVRQPNTEAFF. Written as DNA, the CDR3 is TGTGCTAGTGGTTTGCCTCGCGTCAGACAACCGAACACTGAAGCTTTCTTT. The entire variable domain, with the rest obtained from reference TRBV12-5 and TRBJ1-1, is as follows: DARVTQTPRHKVTEMGQEVTMRCQPILGHNTVFWYRQTMMQGLELLAYFRNRAPLDDSGMPKDRFSAEMPDATLATLKIQPSEPRDSAVYFCASGLPRVRQPNTEAFFGQGTRLTVV.

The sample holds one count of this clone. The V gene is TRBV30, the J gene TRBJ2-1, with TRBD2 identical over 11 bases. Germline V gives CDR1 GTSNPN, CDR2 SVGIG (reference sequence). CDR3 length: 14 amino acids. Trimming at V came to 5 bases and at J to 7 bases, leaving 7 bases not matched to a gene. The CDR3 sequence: CAWVLAGVWNEQFF. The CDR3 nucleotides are TGTGCCTGGGTACTAGCGGGAGTTTGGAATGAGCAGTTCTTC.

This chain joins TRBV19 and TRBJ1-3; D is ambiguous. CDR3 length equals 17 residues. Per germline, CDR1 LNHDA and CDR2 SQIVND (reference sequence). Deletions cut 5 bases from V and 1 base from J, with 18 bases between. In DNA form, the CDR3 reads TGTGCCAGTAGTTCAGCGGACGGCAGGATGTCTGGAAACACCATATATTTT. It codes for CASSSADGRMSGNTIYF.

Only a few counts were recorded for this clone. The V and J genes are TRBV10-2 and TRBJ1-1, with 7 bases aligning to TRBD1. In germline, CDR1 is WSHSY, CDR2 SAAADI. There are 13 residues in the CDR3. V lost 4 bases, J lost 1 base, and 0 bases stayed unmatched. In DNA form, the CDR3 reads TGCGCCAGCAGTGGACAGGGGAACACTGAAGCTTTCTTT. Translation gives CASSGQGNTEAFF.

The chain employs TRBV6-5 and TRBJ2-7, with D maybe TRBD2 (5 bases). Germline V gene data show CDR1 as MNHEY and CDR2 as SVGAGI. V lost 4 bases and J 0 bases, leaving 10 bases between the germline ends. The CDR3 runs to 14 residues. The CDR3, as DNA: TGTGCCAGCAGTTGGGAGCGGAGCTCCTACGAGCAGTACTTC. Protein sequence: CASSWERSSYEQYF.

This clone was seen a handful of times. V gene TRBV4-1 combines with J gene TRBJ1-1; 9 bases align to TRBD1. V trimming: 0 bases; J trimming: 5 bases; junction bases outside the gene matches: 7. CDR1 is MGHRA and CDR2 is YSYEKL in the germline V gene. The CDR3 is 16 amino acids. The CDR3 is CASSQDPGQGITEAFF. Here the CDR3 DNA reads TGCGCCAGCAGCCAAGATCCCGGACAGGGGATAACTGAAGCTTTCTTT.

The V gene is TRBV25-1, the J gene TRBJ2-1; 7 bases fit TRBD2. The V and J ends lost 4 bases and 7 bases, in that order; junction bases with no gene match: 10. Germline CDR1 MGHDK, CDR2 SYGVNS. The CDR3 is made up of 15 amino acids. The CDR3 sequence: CASSAGTRGGNEQFF. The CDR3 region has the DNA TGTGCCAGCAGTGCCGGGACCCGGGGAGGGAATGAGCAGTTCTTC.

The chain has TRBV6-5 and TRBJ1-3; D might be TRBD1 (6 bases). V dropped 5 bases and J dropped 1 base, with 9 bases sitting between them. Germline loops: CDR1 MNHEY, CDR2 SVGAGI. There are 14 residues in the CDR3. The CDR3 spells CASSRRGSGNTIYF. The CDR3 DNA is TGTGCCAGCAGTCGCAGGGGATCTGGAAACACCATATATTTT.

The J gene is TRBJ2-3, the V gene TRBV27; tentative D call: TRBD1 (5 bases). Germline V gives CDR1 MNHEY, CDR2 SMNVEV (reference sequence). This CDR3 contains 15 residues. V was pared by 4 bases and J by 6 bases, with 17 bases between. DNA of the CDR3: TGTGCCAGCAGTTATGTAGCCACGACAGTGGATACGCAGTATTTT. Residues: CASSYVATTVDTQYF.

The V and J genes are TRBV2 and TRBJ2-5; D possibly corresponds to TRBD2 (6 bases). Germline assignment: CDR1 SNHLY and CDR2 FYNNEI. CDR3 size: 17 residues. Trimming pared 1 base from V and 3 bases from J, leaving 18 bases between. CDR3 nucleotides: TGTGCCAGCAGTGAAGACCCGGCGGGATGGGGAAAAGAGACCCAGTACTTC. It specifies CASSEDPAGWGKETQYF.

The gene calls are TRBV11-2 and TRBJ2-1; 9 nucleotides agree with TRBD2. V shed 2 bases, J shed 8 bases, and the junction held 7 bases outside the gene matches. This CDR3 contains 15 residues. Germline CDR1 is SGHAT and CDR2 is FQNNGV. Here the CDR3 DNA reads TGTGCCAGCAGCTTACCGCGGGAGGGCCTCTATGAGCAGTTCTTC. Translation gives CASSLPREGLYEQFF. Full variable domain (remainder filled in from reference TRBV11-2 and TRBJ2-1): EAGVAQSPRYKIIEKRQSVAFWCNPISGHATLYWYQQILGQGPKLLIQFQNNGVVDDSQLPKDRFSAERLKGVDSTLKIQPAKLEDSAVYLCASSLPREGLYEQFFGPGTRLTVL.

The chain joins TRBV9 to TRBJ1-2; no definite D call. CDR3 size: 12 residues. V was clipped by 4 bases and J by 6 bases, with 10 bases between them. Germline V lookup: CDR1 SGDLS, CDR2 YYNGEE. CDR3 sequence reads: CASSRGLDGYTF. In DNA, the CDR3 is TGTGCCAGCAGCAGAGGGCTCGATGGCTACACCTTC.

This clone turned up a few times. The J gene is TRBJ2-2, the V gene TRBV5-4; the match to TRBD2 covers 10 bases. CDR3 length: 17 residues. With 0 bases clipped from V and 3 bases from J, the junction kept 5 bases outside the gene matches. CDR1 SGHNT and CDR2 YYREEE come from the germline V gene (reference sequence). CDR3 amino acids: CASSLAGTSVHTGELFF. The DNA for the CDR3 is TGTGCCAGCAGCTTGGCCGGGACTAGCGTTCACACCGGGGAGCTGTTTTTT.

This CDR3 is CASRGGGNTEAFF. CDR3 sequence (DNA): TGTGCCAGCAGGGGCGGGGGGAACACTGAAGCTTTCTTT. The chain has TRBV9 and TRBJ1-1, with a weak D call TRBD1 (5 bases). There are 13 residues in the CDR3. Germline V CDR1 and CDR2: SGDLS, YYNGEE. Trimming took 5 bases from V and 1 from J, leaving 9 bases between them.

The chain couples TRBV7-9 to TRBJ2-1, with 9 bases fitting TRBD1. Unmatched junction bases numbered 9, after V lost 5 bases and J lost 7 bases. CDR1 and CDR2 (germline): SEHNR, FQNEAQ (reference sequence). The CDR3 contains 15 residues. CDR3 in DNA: TGTGCCAGCAGCCTATCCGGGACAGGGAGAAATGAGCAGTTCTTC. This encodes CASSLSGTGRNEQFF.

The DNA for the CDR3 is TGTGCCAGCAGCATCCTCCCTACTAGCCCCTACAATGAGCAGTTCTTC. Protein sequence: CASSILPTSPYNEQFF. The chain employs TRBV5-8 and TRBJ2-1; D is perhaps TRBD2 (6 bases). V lost 4 bases and J 2 bases, leaving 16 bases between the germline ends. Germline CDR1 SGHTS, CDR2 YDEGEE. The CDR3 spans 16 residues.

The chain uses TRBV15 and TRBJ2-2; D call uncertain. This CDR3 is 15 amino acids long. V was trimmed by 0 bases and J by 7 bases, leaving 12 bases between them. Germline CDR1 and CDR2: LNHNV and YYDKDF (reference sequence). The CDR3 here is CATSRDPLTGGELFF. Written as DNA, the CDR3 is TGTGCCACCAGCAGAGATCCTTTGACGGGCGGGGAGCTGTTTTTT. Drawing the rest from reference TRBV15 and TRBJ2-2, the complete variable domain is DAMVIQNPRYQVTQFGKPVTLSCSQTLNHNVMYWYQQKSSQAPKLLFHYYDKDFNNEADTPDNFQSRRPNTSFCFLDIRSPGLGDTAMYLCATSRDPLTGGELFFGEGSRLTVL.

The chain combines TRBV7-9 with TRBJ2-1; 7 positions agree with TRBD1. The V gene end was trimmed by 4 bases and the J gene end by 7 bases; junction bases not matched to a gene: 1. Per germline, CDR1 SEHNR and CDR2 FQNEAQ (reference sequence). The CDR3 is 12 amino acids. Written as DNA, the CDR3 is TGTGCCAGCAGCTCGGGACAGAATGAGCAGTTCTTC. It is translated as CASSSGQNEQFF.

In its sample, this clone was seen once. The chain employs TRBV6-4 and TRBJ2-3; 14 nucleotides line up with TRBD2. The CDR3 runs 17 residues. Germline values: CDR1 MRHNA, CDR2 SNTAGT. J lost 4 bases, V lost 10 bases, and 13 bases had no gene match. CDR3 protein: CATHWGPGLAGADTQYF. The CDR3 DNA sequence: TGTGCCACCCACTGGGGCCCGGGACTAGCGGGAGCAGATACGCAGTATTTT.

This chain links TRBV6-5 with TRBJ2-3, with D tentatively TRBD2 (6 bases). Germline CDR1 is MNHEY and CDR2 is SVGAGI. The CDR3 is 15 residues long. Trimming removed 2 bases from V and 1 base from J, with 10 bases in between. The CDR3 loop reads CASSYPSGGTDTQYF. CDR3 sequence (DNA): TGTGCCAGCAGTTACCCATCGGGAGGCACAGATACGCAGTATTTT.

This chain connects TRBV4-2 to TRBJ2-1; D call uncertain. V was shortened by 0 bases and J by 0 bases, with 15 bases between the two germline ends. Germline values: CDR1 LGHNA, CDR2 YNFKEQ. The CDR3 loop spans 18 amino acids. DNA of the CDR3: TGTGCCAGCAGCCAAGAAGGTGTCGCAGGTTCCTCCTACAATGAGCAGTTCTTC. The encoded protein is CASSQEGVAGSSYNEQFF.

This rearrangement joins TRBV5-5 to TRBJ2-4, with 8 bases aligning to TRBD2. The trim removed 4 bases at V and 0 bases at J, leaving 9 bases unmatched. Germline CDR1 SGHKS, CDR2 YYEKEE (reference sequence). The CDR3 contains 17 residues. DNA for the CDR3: TGTGCCAGCAGCCCGTCCGGGGGGGCCCTAGCCAAAAACATTCAGTACTTC. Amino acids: CASSPSGGALAKNIQYF.

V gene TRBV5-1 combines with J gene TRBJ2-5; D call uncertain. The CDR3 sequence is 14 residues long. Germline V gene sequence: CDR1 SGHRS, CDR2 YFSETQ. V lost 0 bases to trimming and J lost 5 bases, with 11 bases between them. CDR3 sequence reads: CASSLALIEETQYF. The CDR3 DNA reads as TGCGCCAGCAGCTTGGCCTTAATCGAGGAGACCCAGTACTTC.